This note documents a single T cell receptor beta chain sequence. Antigen unknown. Clones were read by immunoSEQ multiplex PCR, and TCRdb kept only the in-frame ones, dropping some. The sample lists around 2,000,000 clones, about 92% occurring once. CD45RO-negative, CCR7-selected cells formed the naive CD8 fraction, which excluded terminally differentiated effector memory CD45RA+ cells. The data derive from a study of shared clonotypes between healthy human individuals. V gave up 5 bases and J gave up 6 bases; unmatched junction bases: 12. Germline lookup yields CDR1 MNHEY and CDR2 SMNVEV (reference sequence). This CDR3 region has 16 residues. General study points: Only blood was sampled, and tissue TCR repertoires likely differ from blood ones.

The sequencing sample was made of naive CD8+ T cells from PBMCs. The chain uses TRBV27 and TRBJ2-4; 8 bases line up with TRBD2. This clonotype was sampled from a man aged 18 to 35 in good health. Some clones in this sample may be carry-over from other donors' samples. The CDR3 sequence is CASSPGLASASNIQYF. The DNA of the CDR3 is TGTGCCAGCAGTCCAGGACTAGCCTCCGCCTCAAACATTCAGTACTTC.